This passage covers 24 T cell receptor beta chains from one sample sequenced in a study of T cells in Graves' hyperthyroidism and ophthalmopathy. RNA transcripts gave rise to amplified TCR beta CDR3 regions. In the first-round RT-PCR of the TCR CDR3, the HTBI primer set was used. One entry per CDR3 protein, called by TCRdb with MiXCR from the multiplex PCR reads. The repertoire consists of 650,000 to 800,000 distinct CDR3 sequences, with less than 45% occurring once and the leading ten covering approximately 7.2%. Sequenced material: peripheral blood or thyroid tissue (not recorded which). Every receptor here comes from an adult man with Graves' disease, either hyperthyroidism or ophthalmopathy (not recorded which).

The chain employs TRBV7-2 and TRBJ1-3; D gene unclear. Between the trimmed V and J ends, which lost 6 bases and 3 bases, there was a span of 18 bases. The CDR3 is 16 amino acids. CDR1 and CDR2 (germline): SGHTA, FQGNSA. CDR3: CASSFGPGRLGNTIYF. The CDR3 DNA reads TGTGCCAGCAGTTTTGGCCCCGGCAGACTTGGAAACACCATATATTTT.

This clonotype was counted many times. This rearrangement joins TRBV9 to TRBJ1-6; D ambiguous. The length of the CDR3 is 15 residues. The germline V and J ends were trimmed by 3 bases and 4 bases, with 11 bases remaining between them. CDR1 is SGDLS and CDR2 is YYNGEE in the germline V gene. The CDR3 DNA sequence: TGTGCCAGCAGCGCCTCCTCAGGTTATAATTCACCCCTCCACTTT. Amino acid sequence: CASSASSGYNSPLHF. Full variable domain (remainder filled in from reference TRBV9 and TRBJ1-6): DSGVTQTPKHLITATGQRVTLRCSPRSGDLSVYWYQQSLDQGLQFLIQYYNGEERAKGNILERFSAQQFPDLHSELNLSSLELGDSALYFCASSASSGYNSPLHFGNGTRLTVT.

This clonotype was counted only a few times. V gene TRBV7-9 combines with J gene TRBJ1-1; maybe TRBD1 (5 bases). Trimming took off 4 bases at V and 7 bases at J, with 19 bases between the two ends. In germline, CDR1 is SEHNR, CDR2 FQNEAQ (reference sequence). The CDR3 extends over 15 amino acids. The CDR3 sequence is CASSSTRRGSREAFF. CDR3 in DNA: TGTGCCAGCAGCTCAACCCGAAGGGGAAGTCGTGAAGCTTTCTTT.

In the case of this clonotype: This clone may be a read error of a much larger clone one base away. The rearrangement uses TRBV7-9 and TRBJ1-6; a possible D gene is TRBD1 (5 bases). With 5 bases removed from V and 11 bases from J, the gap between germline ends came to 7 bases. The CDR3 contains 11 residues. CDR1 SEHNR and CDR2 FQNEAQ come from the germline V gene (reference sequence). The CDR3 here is CASSQGAPLHF. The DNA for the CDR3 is TGTGCCAGCAGCCAGGGAGCACCCCTCCACTTT.

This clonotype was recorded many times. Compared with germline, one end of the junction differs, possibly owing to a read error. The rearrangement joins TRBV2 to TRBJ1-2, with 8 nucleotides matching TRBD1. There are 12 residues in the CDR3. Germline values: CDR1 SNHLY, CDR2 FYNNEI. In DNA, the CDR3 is TGTGCCAGCAGACCGGACAGGGTGGAATTCCACTTC. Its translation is CASRPDRVEFHF.

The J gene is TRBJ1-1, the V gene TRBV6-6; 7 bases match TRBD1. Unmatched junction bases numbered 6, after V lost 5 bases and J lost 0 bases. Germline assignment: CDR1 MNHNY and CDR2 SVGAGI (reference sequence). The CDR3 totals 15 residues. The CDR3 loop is CASSPQTGLNTEAFF. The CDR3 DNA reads TGTGCCAGCAGTCCACAGACAGGGTTGAACACTGAAGCTTTCTTT.

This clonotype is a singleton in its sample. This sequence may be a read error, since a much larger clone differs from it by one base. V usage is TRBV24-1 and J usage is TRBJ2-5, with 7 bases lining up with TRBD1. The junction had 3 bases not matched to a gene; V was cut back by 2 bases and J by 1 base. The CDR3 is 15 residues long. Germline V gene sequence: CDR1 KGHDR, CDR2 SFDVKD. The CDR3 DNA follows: TGTGCCACCAGTGATTACCGACAGGGCCAAGAGACCCAGTACTTC. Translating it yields CATSDYRQGQETQYF.

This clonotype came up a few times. CDR3 residues: CASSPYRGSTEAFF. The DNA for the CDR3 is TGTGCCAGCAGTCCCTACAGGGGGAGCACTGAAGCTTTCTTT. This chain connects TRBV12-3 or TRBV12-4 to TRBJ1-1; TRBD1 matches 8 bases. V dropped 5 bases and J dropped 4; count of bases not matched to a gene: 6. CDR3 size: 14 residues.

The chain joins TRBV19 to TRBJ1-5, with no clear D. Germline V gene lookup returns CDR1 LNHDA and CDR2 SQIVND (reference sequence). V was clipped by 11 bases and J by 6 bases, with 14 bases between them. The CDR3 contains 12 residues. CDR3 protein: CAWSVLGQPQHF. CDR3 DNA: TGTGCCTGGAGTGTACTTGGTCAGCCCCAGCATTTT.

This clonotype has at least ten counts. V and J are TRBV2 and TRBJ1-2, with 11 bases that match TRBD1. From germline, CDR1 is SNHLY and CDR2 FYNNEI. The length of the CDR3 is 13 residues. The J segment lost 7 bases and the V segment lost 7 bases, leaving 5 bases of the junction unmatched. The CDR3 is CASKDRGRGGYTF. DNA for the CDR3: TGTGCCAGCAAGGACAGGGGGCGAGGTGGCTACACCTTC.

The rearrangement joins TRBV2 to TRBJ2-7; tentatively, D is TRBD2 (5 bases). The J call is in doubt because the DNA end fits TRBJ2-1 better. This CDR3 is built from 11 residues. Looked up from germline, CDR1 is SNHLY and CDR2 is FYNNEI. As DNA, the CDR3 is TGTGCCAGCAGCGGACTTCGAGAGCAGTTCTTC. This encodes CASSGLREQFF.

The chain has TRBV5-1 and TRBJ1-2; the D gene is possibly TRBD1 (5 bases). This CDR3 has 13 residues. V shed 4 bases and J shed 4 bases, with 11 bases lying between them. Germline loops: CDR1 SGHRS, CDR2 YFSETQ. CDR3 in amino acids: CASSPGRFYGYTF. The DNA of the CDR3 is TGCGCCAGCAGCCCGGGACGGTTCTATGGCTACACCTTC.

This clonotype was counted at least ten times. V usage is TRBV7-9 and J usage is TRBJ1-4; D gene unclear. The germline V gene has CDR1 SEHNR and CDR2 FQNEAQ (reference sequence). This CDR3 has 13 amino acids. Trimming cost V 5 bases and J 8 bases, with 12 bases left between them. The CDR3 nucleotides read TGTGCCAGCAGCACACATGCGGGGGAAAAACTGTTTTTT. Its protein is CASSTHAGEKLFF.

CDR3 nucleotides: TGCAGTGCTAAGGGACTAGCGGGCGAGCAGTACTTC. Protein product: CSAKGLAGEQYF. The chain is built from TRBV20-1 and TRBJ2-7, with 12 nucleotides matching TRBD2. The germline V gene has CDR1 DFQATT and CDR2 SNEGSKA (reference sequence). V shed 4 bases, J shed 6 bases, and the junction held 1 base outside the gene matches. CDR3 length: 12 amino acids.

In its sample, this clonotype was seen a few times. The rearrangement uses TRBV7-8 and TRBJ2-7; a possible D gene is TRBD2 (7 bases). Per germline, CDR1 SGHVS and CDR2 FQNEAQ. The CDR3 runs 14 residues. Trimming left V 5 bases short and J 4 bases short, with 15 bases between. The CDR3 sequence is CASSPLGGLYEQYF. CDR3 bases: TGTGCCAGCAGCCCCCTCGGGGGGCTTTACGAGCAGTACTTC. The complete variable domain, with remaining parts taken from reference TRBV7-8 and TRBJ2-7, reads GAGVSQSPRYKVAKRGQDVALRCDPISGHVSLFWYQQALGQGPEFLTYFQNEAQLDKSGLPSDRFFAERPEGSVSTLKIQRTQQEDSAVYLCASSPLGGLYEQYFGPGTRLTVT.

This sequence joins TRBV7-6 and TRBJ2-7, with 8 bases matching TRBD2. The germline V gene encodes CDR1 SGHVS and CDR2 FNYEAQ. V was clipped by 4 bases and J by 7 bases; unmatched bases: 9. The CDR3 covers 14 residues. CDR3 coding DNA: TGTGCCAGCAGCTGGGGACTAGATGCGCGAGAGCAGTACTTC. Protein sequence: CASSWGLDAREQYF.

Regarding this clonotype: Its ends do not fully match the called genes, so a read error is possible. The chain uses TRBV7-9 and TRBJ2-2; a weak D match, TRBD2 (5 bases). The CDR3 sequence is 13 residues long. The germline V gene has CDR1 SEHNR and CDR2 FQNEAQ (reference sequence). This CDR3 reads CASSSTPAGELLF. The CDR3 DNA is TGCGCCAGCAGCTCGACCCCAGCCGGGGAGCTGCTTTTT.

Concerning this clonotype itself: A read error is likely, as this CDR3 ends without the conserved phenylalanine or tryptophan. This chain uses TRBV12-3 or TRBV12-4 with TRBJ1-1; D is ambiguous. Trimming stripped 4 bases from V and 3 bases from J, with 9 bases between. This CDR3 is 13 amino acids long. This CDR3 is CASSSVGDTEAFL. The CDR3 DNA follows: TGTGCCAGCAGTTCTGTGGGAGACACTGAAGCTTTCCTT.

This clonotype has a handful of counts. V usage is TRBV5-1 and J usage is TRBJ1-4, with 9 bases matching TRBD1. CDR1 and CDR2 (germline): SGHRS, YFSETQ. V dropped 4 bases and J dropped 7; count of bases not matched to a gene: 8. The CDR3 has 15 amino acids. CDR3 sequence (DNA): TGCGCCAGCAGCGTGGTAGGGACAGGGTCTGAAAAACTGTTTTTT. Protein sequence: CASSVVGTGSEKLFF. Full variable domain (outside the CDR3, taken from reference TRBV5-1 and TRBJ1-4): KAGVTQTPRYLIKTRGQQVTLSCSPISGHRSVSWYQQTPGQGLQFLFEYFSETQRNKGNFPGRFSGRQFSNSRSEMNVSTLELGDSALYLCASSVVGTGSEKLFFGSGTQLSVL.

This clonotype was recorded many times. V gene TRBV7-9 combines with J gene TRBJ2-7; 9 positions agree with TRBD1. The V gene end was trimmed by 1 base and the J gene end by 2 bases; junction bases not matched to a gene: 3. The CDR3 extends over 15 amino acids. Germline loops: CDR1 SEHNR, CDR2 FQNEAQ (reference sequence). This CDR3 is CASSLVGQGTYEQYF. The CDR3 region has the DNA TGTGCCAGCAGCTTAGTGGGACAGGGTACCTACGAGCAGTACTTC.

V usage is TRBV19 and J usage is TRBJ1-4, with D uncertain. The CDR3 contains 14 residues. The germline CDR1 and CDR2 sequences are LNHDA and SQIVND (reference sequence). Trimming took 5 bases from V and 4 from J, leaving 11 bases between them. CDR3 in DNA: TGTGCCAGTAGTGAGACAAGAATTAATGAAAAACTGTTTTTT. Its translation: CASSETRINEKLFF. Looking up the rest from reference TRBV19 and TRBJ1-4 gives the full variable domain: DGGITQSPKYLFRKEGQNVTLSCEQNLNHDAMYWYRQDPGQGLRLIYYSQIVNDFQKGDIAEGYSVSREKKESFPLTVTSAQKNPTAFYLCASSETRINEKLFFGSGTQLSVL.

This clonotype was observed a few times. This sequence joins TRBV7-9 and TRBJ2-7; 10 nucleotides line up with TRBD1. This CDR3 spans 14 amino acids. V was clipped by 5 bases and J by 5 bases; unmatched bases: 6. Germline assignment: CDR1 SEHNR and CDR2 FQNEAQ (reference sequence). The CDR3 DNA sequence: TGTGCCAGCAGCAAGACAGGGGGCGCGAACGAGCAGTACTTC. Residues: CASSKTGGANEQYF.

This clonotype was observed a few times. This chain's CDR3 is CASSLYRGKTYEQYF. The CDR3 DNA follows: TGTGCCAGCAGCTTGTACAGGGGCAAGACCTACGAGCAGTACTTC. This sequence joins TRBV5-6 and TRBJ2-7; 7 bases are a match to TRBD1. The germline CDR1 and CDR2 sequences are SGHDT and YYEEEE. The CDR3 is made up of 15 amino acids. V lost 1 base to trimming and J lost 2 bases; unmatched junction nucleotides: 6.

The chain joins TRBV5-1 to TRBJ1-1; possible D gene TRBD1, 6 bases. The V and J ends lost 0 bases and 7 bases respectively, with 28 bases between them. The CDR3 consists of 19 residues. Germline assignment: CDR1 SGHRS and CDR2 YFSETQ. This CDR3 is CASSLGDPVVVGGRGEAFF. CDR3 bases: TGCGCCAGCAGCTTGGGTGACCCGGTGGTCGTCGGGGGGCGGGGTGAAGCTTTCTTT.